A selection of T cell receptor beta chains follows, all from one sample in a study of cytomegalovirus exposure and HLA in healthy donors. The table came from immunoSEQ multiplex PCR; TCRdb's copy has only in-frame clones and leaves some out. The data contain 200,000 to 250,000 clones, less than 90% of them seen just once; the ten biggest clones take up 4.5% to 7%. The sequencing sample was made of PBMCs. All receptors derive from a woman aged 18-29 years in good health and CMV-seronegative. Each CDR3 is given with its conserved first and last residue. The D gene is left open where the match is weak. A clone size is listed for some rows: how often the clone was seen (once, few, many), or a class if it is expanded.

v_call,j_call,d_call,clone_size,cdr3_nt,cdr3_aa
TRBV30,TRBJ2-7,NA,NA,TGTGCCTGGAGTCCCGGGACCGGGTCCTACGAGCAGTACTTC,CAWSPGTGSYEQYF
TRBV27,TRBJ2-1,TRBD2,NA,TGTGCCAGCAGTTTCGGGATAGCGGGAGTCTCCTACAATGAGCAGTTCTTC,CASSFGIAGVSYNEQFF
TRBV4-1,TRBJ2-3,TRBD1,once,TGCGCCAGCAGCCAAGTCCGGACAGGGCGAGTAGATACGCAGTATTTT,CASSQVRTGRVDTQYF
TRBV11-2,TRBJ2-7,TRBD1,NA,TGTGCCAGCAGCTCACAAAGCAGGGACAGGGACTACGAGCAGTACTTC,CASSSQSRDRDYEQYF
TRBV6-5,TRBJ1-2,NA,NA,TGTGCCAGCAGTTACGAGACTAACTATGGCTACACCTTC,CASSYETNYGYTF
TRBV28,TRBJ1-2,NA,NA,TGTGCCAGCAGCCCGGGCTATGGCTATGGCTACACCTTC,CASSPGYGYGYTF
TRBV30,TRBJ1-2,NA,NA,TGTGCCTGGAGGCTTAACTATGGCTACACCTTC,CAWRLNYGYTF
TRBV5-1,TRBJ2-2,NA,NA,TGCGCCAGCAGCCACCAACCGTACGGGGTGGGCACCGGGGAGCTGTTTTTT,CASSHQPYGVGTGELFF
TRBV7-9,TRBJ1-5,NA,NA,TGTGCCAGCAGCTTAGGTATTGGGGCCGCCAATCAGCCCCAGCATTTT,CASSLGIGAANQPQHF
TRBV27,TRBJ1-1,TRBD1,NA,TGTGCCAGCGGACAGGGAAGGGGAGCTTTCTTT,CASGQGRGAFF